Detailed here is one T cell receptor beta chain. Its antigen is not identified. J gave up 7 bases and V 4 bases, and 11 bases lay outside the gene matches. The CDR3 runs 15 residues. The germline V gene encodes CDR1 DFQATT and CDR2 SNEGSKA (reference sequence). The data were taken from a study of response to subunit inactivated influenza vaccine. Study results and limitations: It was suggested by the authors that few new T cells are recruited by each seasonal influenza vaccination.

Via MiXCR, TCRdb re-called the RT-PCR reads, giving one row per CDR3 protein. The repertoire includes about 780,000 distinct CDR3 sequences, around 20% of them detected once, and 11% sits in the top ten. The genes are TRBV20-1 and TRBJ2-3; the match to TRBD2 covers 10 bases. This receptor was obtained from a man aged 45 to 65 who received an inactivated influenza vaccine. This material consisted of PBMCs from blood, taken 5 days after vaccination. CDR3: CSATTPGLASYTQYF. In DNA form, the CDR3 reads TGCAGTGCTACTACACCGGGACTAGCGTCTTATACGCAGTATTTT.